What follows is one T cell receptor beta chain and its context. This clone's antigen is unknown. The record has no base qualities; no much larger clone is one base away. The data stem from a study of shared clonotypes between healthy human individuals (dated by TCRdb to between 2020 and 2021). General notes on the study: Three men and a couple of women, aged 18 to 49 years, made up the cohort. Between about 0.85 and 9.5 billion PBMCs per donor were obtained by leukapheresis. Blood TCR repertoires of 5 or 6 healthy adults were deeply sequenced to estimate repertoire size and the extent of clonotype sharing between individuals. To increase sequencing depth and limit assay-specific biases, different laboratories used diverse techniques to prepare libraries and sequence TCR repertoires. For each donor, three plates each were used for CD4 naive and CD4 memory, two plates were used for CD8 naive, and one plate was used for CD8 memory.

The V end loses 1 base and the J end loses 4 bases, and a stretch of 14 bases separates them. The germline V gene gives CDR1 as LGHNA and CDR2 as YSLEER. The CDR3, from cysteine to phenylalanine, totals 17 residues. This entry keeps only the CDR3 DNA: 51 bases, framed from base 1. Using the deep immunoSEQ assay, multiplex PCR amplified TCR CDR3 regions from genomic DNA. Extracted genomic DNA from each cell subset was distributed evenly across all wells of several immunoSEQ 96-well plates, and each plate was treated as a replicate. Each replicate PCR for sorted subsets received 150 to 250 ng genomic DNA, equal to around 32,000 T cell genomes. Purified libraries were quantified with a Qubit 3.0 fluorometer, sized on a Bioanalyzer 2100, and re-quantified with the KAPA Library Quantification kit. A separate single-read 150-cycle Illumina NextSeq 550 flow cell was used to sequence each immunoSEQ 96-well plate. Turning to the authors' computational methods: The immunoSEQ output contained only junctional sequences without quality scores, so filtering could not match that applied to full-length reads. To assign V/J genes and CDR3, sequences were annotated against IMGT germline references using PyIR, a Python wrapper for IgBLAST v1.9. Any read was removed if the V/J assignment was weak (E-value above 1e-6), the CDR3 was missing, or the read contained stop codons, out-of-frame junctions, or ambiguous translated residues. A V3J clonotype was defined by an identical inferred V gene, J gene, and CDR3 amino acid sequence. Percentage overlap between repertoires was calculated by dividing the number of shared unique clonotypes by the size of the smaller repertoire. Three approaches were used to assess repertoire richness: RTK rarefaction, the Chao1 estimator, and Recon v2.1 estimates of unobserved clonotypes. Generation probabilities were computed with OLGA for all TCRbeta clonotypes obtained by the gDNA method from several donors. This immuneACCESS table, as held by TCRdb, lists in-frame sequences with V and J called but not all clones. Of the missing ones, under half trace to an unresolved V gene in checked studies; the others have no known cause. For V, J and clone size, that table is used; D and trimming come from the DNA. Within this sample are approximately 1,000,000 clones, with 70% to 85% of them counted one time only. The ten largest clones capture almost 0.9% of the sample.

What the work shows at the level of the full study, not this receptor alone: Because the study included only a small number of donors, the genetic and exposure-history diversity represented was limited. Sampling was restricted to blood, and TCR repertoires in tissue are likely to differ from TCR repertoires in blood. Rarefaction of sorted-subset datasets indicated incomplete sequencing despite the large sequencing depth. Compared with non-shared clonotypes, clonotypes shared by all four sorted-subset donors had higher generation probabilities. Larger estimated clonotype richness was generally found for naive subsets than for memory subsets. Based on pairwise subsampling, the degree of clonotype sharing among donors was expected to be affected by sequencing depth. Roughly 5.2% of naive CD4, 3.5% of naive CD8, approximately 2% of memory CD4, and 0.4% of memory CD8 clonotypes were shared across several donors.

The donors were healthy, HIV-negative adults who had no recently reported acute infections or vaccinations. All donors were Caucasian adults living in Nashville, Tennessee, USA. CD4+ T cells were enriched by magnetic negative selection, after which naive cells were positively selected on CD45RA and the negative fraction was taken as the memory subset. Blood was obtained by leukapheresis, after which PBMCs were separated by Ficoll-Histopaque density gradient centrifugation and cryopreserved in liquid nitrogen vapor phase. Analytical flow cytometry was used to check the purity and quantity of each magnetically sorted T cell population. From each sorted fraction, genomic DNA was isolated and quantified by UV absorbance on a Nanodrop 2000c.

This sequence was found in a man aged 18 to 29 in good health. Some clones in this sample may be carry-over from other donors' samples. The rearrangement joined TRBV4-3 to TRBJ2-6, with TRBD2 perhaps the D gene, on 5 matching bases. The sample comprised memory CD4+ T cells from PBMCs. Per the publication, the cell subset or site label means: CD45RA-negative fraction. In nucleotide form, the sequence is TGCGCCAGCAGCCAAGTTTATCGGGGAGCCGGGGCCAACGTCCTGACTTTC. The resulting protein is CASSQVYRGAGANVLTF.